These T cell receptor beta chains were read from a single sample in a study of long-term antiretroviral therapy in people with HIV. Data came from immunoSEQ multiplex PCR; TCRdb stores just in-frame clones and leaves some out. Seen here are 15,000 to 20,000 clones, around 84% observed once, and the top ten hold about 8.6%. The sample in question was unsorted PBMCs, obtained 0.9 years after starting antiretroviral therapy. The receptors were sampled from a young man with HIV. Both conserved end residues are part of each CDR3. A D gene is named only where the DNA matches it firmly. A row's size may be missing; if present it is once, few, many or a size class.

TRBV5-1	TRBD1	12	once	TRBJ2-5	TGCGCCAGCGTTGGACAGGGGGAGACCCAGTACTTC	CASVGQGETQYF
TRBV11-2	-	13	-	TRBJ1-2	TGTGCCAGCAGCTTATGGGCTGGGGATGGCTACACCTTC	CASSLWAGDGYTF
TRBV5-6	-	14	-	TRBJ1-4	TGTGCCAGCAGCTTGGGGGCAACTAATGAAAAACTGTTTTTT	CASSLGATNEKLFF
TRBV20-1	-	11	-	TRBJ2-1	TGCAGTGCTAGAGATAGTTGGGGGCAGTTCTTC	CSARDSWGQFF
TRBV7-9	TRBD1	12	few	TRBJ1-2	TGTGCCAGCAGCTTACAGGGGGGTGGCTACACCTTC	CASSLQGGGYTF
TRBV7-9	-	15	-	TRBJ1-2	TGTGCCAGCAGCTTAAGGGCGTGGGAGGCCTATGGCTACACCTTC	CASSLRAWEAYGYTF
TRBV6-1	TRBD1	15	few	TRBJ1-4	TGTGCCAGCAGCGCCCTGGACAGGGAGGGTGAGGGACTGTTTTTT	CASSALDREGEGLFF
TRBV5-1	-	13	once	TRBJ1-1	TGCGCCAGCAGCTTGCGGACGAACACTGAAGCTTTCTTT	CASSLRTNTEAFF
TRBV6-6	-	13	-	TRBJ1-1	TGTGCCAGCAGTTGGATGGAGAACACTGAAGCTTTCTTT	CASSWMENTEAFF
TRBV9	-	14	-	TRBJ1-1	TGTGCCAGCAGCGTTAGAGGAGTAGGGACTGAAGCTTTCTTT	CASSVRGVGTEAFF
TRBV7-2	TRBD1	16	few	TRBJ2-1	TGTGCCAGCAGCCCCACTCCGGGACAGGCTCTAGGTGAGCAGTTCTTC	CASSPTPGQALGEQFF
TRBV15	-	15	-	TRBJ2-5	TGTGCCACCAGCAGAGAATGGCAGATCCAAGAGACCCAGTACTTC	CATSREWQIQETQYF
TRBV11-2	-	15	-	TRBJ2-7	TGTGCCAGCAGCTTGGGCATCGGAGAGGAATACGAGCAGTACTTC	CASSLGIGEEYEQYF
TRBV30	-	11	-	TRBJ2-7	TGTGCCTGGACCAAGAACGACGAGCAGTACTTC	CAWTKNDEQYF
TRBV4-1	-	13	-	TRBJ1-1	TGCGCCAGCAGCCAAGATCTATATAATGAAGCTTTCTTT	CASSQDLYNEAFF
TRBV5-5	-	12	-	TRBJ1-1	TGTGCCAGCAGCTTGGAACAGGTTGAAGCTTTCTTT	CASSLEQVEAFF
TRBV4-2	TRBD2	17	-	TRBJ2-7	TGTGCCAGCAGCCAAGATAAGGGCGGGGGACTTGCCTACGAGCAGTACTTC	CASSQDKGGGLAYEQYF
TRBV27	TRBD1	14	once	TRBJ2-2	TGTGCCAGCAGTTTGGGACAGTTCTCCGGGGAGCTGTTTTTT	CASSLGQFSGELFF
TRBV27	-	17	-	TRBJ2-2	TGTGCCAGCAGCCCGGATGGGACGGTGGCGAACACCGGGGAGCTGTTTTTT	CASSPDGTVANTGELFF
TRBV28	TRBD1	15	-	TRBJ1-2	TGTGCCAGCAGCCTTCCCTACAGGGGGCGAGTGGGCTACACCTTC	CASSLPYRGRVGYTF
TRBV11-3	TRBD1	16	-	TRBJ2-5	TGTGCCAGCAGCTTGGGGACAGGGGGTGGTGAAGAGACCCAGTACTTC	CASSLGTGGGEETQYF
TRBV30	-	14	-	TRBJ2-3	TGTGCCTGGACCCACGGGCAGAACACAGATACGCAGTATTTT	CAWTHGQNTDTQYF
TRBV18	-	14	-	TRBJ1-3	TGTGCCAGCTCCCCCGAGGAATCTGGAAACACCATATATTTT	CASSPEESGNTIYF